This T cell receptor (beta chain) emerged from a study of cytomegalovirus exposure and HLA in healthy donors. Overall study findings and caveats: In an earlier analysis, in approximately 630 donors, most V segments appeared productive either ~87% or ~30% of the time.

Concerning this clone itself: Its antigen is as yet unknown.

This CDR3 spans 19 amino acids. J gave up 0 bases and V 4 bases, and 10 bases lay outside the gene matches. Germline-derived CDR1 and CDR2 are LNHDA and SQIVND (reference sequence). Vbeta (60) and Jbeta (13) primers were used in the PCR. Sequencing was performed with immunoSEQ multiplex PCR; in TCRdb, only in-frame clones are kept and a portion is missing. The sample carries over 150,000 clones, over 70% recorded once. Sequencing used PBMCs. This chain joins TRBV19 and TRBJ2-5, with 14 nucleotides matching TRBD2. The source of this sequence is a young man in good health and CMV-seronegative. The CDR3 loop reads CASSKTGTSGGPYQETQYF. The CDR3 DNA sequence: TGTGCCAGTAGTAAAACCGGGACTAGCGGGGGCCCGTACCAAGAGACCCAGTACTTC.